This T cell receptor beta chain appears in the sequencing data of a study of T cell repertoires in cytomegalovirus infection. On the study more broadly: Well-studied HLA-B-restricted epitopes and recently identified HLA-C-restricted epitopes of CMV were both used in the study. Based on public TCR beta signatures, there were indications of CMV infection and of a matching HLA type. Study outcomes and limitations: Based on cumulative public TCR beta family frequency, carriers of CMV plus the relevant HLA were identified.

This clonotype appeared many times. Antigen: not known. From germline, CDR1 is SGHTA and CDR2 FQGNSA. Between the trimmed V and J ends, which lost 5 bases and 6 bases, there was a span of 14 bases. The CDR3 covers 14 residues. TCRdb called the reads again in MiXCR, with one record for every CDR3 protein. The sample consists of over 250,000 distinct CDR3 sequences, 20% to 25% of them appearing once. Sequenced material: cultured PBMCs, taken from culture after CMV antigen stimulation. This sequence originates from a human donor in good health (CMV status not recorded). Some clones in this sample may be carry-over from other donors' samples. The rearrangement joins TRBV7-2 to TRBJ1-5; TRBD1 is a possible D gene (6 bases). The CDR3 sequence: CASSGGGAVQPQHF. The DNA for the CDR3 is TGTGCCAGCAGCGGAGGGGGGGCGGTTCAGCCCCAGCATTTT.